This is a list of T cell receptor beta chains from one sample in a study of blood T cell repertoires in COVID-19. Clones were read by immunoSEQ multiplex PCR, and TCRdb kept only the in-frame ones, dropping some. The sample consists of 650,000 to 800,000 clones, about nine tenths of them appearing once. The sequenced sample was peripheral blood. The receptors stem from a woman under 30 with acute or convalescent COVID-19. Each CDR3 is given with its conserved first and last residue. Fields, in order: CDR3 length, J gene, V gene, CDR3 protein.

14,TRBJ1-6,TRBV30,CAWSIGTDNSPLHF
13,TRBJ1-1,TRBV29-1,CSVVGVIRTEAFF
13,TRBJ1-2,TRBV12-3/TRBV12-4,CASTSTVNYGYTF
14,TRBJ2-2,TRBV6-4,CASGTTGNTGELFF
13,TRBJ1-1,TRBV7-9,CASSLAPDTEAFF
16,TRBJ1-1,TRBV14,CASSLGGPRTNTEAFF
17,TRBJ2-3,TRBV24-1,CATSDLTSGGPTDTQYF
15,TRBJ1-1,TRBV6-5,CASTRGGQGPSEAFF
14,TRBJ2-5,TRBV6-5,CASSPIGDQETQYF
15,TRBJ1-4,TRBV10-2,CASKHAWGEGEKLFF
14,TRBJ1-2,TRBV9,CASSWDRGNYGYTF
19,TRBJ1-1,TRBV27,CASTRSPIDRGFRITEAFF
13,TRBJ1-1,TRBV3-1/TRBV3-2,CASSQIQGAEAFF
13,TRBJ1-2,TRBV7-6,CASSYYSVYGYTF
16,TRBJ2-1,TRBV6-1,CASSEWPPGSYNEQFF
15,TRBJ1-2,TRBV6-2/TRBV6-3,CASSYAADLPRGYTF
16,TRBJ1-6,TRBV7-9,CASSLAGDRNNSPLHF
18,TRBJ1-5,TRBV7-8,CASSLDRGIRSSNQPQHF
15,TRBJ1-3,TRBV7-2,CASSYTGTGVYTIYF
14,TRBJ1-6,TRBV3-1/TRBV3-2,CASSPGSYNSPLHF
14,TRBJ2-1,TRBV30,CAWSVPPGHNEQFF
17,TRBJ2-3,TRBV4-3,CASSHQQGATGTDTQYF
14,TRBJ2-2,TRBV6-6,CASSEDGRTGELFF